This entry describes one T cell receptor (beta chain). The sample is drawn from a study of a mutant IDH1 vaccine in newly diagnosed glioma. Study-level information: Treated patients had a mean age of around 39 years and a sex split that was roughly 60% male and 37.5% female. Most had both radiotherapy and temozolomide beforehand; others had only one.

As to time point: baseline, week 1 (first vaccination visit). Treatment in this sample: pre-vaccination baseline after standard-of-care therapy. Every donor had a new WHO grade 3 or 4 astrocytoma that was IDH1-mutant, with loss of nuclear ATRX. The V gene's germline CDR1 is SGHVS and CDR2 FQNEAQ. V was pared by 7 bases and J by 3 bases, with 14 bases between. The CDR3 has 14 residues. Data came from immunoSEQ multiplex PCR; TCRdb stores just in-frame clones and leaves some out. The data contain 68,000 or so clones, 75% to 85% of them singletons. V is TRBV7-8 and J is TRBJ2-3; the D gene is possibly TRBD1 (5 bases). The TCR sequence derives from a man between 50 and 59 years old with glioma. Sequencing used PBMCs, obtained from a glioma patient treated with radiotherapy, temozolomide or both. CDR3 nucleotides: TGTGCCAGCAAGGGGATACTTGGTACAGATACGCAGTATTTT. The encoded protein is CASKGILGTDTQYF.